Presented here are 27 T cell receptor beta chains from one specimen sequenced in a study of Ad26.COV2.S vaccination and SARS-CoV-2 variants. The treatment: some 20 received Ad26.COV2.S at low or high dose, single or two shots; about 5 received placebo; per-sample allocation not given. Sampling was done on day 63 after the first vaccine or placebo injection. The assay was immunoSEQ multiplex PCR, and TCRdb's table has in-frame clones only and misses some. Of around 300,000 clones listed, approximately 87% are singletons. Sample: peripheral blood, taken in a trial of Ad26.COV2.S vaccine versus placebo. These receptors came from a person aged 18-60 years who received the Ad26.COV2.S COVID-19 vaccine or a placebo.

The V call is TRBV9, the J call TRBJ2-2, with 7 bases identical to TRBD2. Germline V gene lookup returns CDR1 SGDLS and CDR2 YYNGEE. Trimming at V came to 3 bases and at J to 7 bases, leaving 12 bases not matched to a gene. The CDR3 runs 16 residues. The CDR3 bases are TGTGCCAGCAGCGGGCCGGGGGGAGGGCCGGTCGGGGAGCTGTTTTTT. Translated: CASSGPGGGPVGELFF. Variable domain in full (rest from reference TRBV9 and TRBJ2-2): DSGVTQTPKHLITATGQRVTLRCSPRSGDLSVYWYQQSLDQGLQFLIQYYNGEERAKGNILERFSAQQFPDLHSELNLSSLELGDSALYFCASSGPGGGPVGELFFGEGSRLTVL.

This clone was detected only once. V gene TRBV11-2 combines with J gene TRBJ1-4, with TRBD1 matching over 8 bases. The CDR3 contains 14 residues. Per the germline V gene, CDR1 is SGHAT and CDR2 is FQNNGV. The V and J ends lost 6 bases and 7 bases, in that order; junction bases with no gene match: 7. CDR3 region: CASSYGQGGEKLFF. For the CDR3, the DNA is TGTGCCAGCAGTTATGGACAGGGCGGTGAAAAACTGTTTTTT.

The chain employs TRBV19 and TRBJ2-3; 11 bases are shared with TRBD2. The V segment lost 8 bases and the J segment 4 bases; nucleotides outside the gene matches: 5. The CDR3 is made up of 14 amino acids. From germline, CDR1 is LNHDA and CDR2 SQIVND (reference sequence). The CDR3 spells CASATSGGPDTQYF. The CDR3 DNA sequence: TGTGCCAGTGCCACTAGCGGGGGTCCAGATACGCAGTATTTT.

The chain joins TRBV4-1 to TRBJ1-1; TRBD1 is a possible D gene (5 bases). V lost 3 bases and J lost 6, with 23 bases in between. The CDR3 has 17 residues. The germline gives CDR1 MGHRA, CDR2 YSYEKL. The CDR3: CASSHPKIRGVHAEAFF. For the CDR3, the DNA is TGCGCCAGCAGCCACCCGAAGATTAGAGGGGTCCACGCTGAAGCTTTCTTT.

The J gene is TRBJ2-7, the V gene TRBV6-6; D perhaps matches TRBD2 (6 bases). The germline gives CDR1 MNHNY, CDR2 SVGAGI (reference sequence). Trimming left V 0 bases short and J 0 bases short, with 12 bases between. There are 16 residues in the CDR3. CDR3 region: CASSYSLEGYSYEQYF. As DNA, the CDR3 is TGTGCCAGCAGTTACTCCTTGGAGGGTTACTCCTACGAGCAGTACTTC.

The rearrangement links TRBV5-1 to TRBJ1-1; no reliable D call. The CDR3 spans 14 residues. CDR1 and CDR2 from the germline V gene are SGHRS and YFSETQ. V was pared by 0 bases and J by 11 bases, with 17 bases between. The CDR3 bases are TGCGCCAGCAGCTTGGACGTAAATAGCGGGTTTGCTTTCTTT. Protein product: CASSLDVNSGFAFF.

In this sample, this clone turned up a few times. V and J are TRBV11-2 and TRBJ2-1; TRBD2 agrees at 9 bases. Germline CDR1 SGHAT, CDR2 FQNNGV. The CDR3 length is 14 residues. V was pared by 3 bases and J by 7 bases, with 4 bases of the junction left unmatched. CDR3 sequence reads: CASSLAGGVNEQFF. The CDR3 nucleotides read TGTGCCAGCAGCTTGGCGGGAGGGGTTAATGAGCAGTTCTTC.

The gene calls are TRBV4-2 and TRBJ1-6; tentative D call: TRBD1 (5 bases). The V end was cut by 1 base, the J end by 13 bases, with 20 bases between. CDR3 size: 16 residues. Germline-derived CDR1 and CDR2 are LGHNA and YNFKEQ. DNA of the CDR3: TGTGCCAGCAGCCAAGTCAGGGTTCCCGGCGGTAGTCCCCTCCACTTT. This gives the protein CASSQVRVPGGSPLHF.

The chain combines TRBV7-3 with TRBJ2-3; 7 bases line up with TRBD1. The trim removed 2 bases at V and 1 base at J, leaving 6 bases unmatched. From germline, CDR1 is SGHTA and CDR2 FQGTGA. The CDR3 spans 16 residues. The DNA of the CDR3 is TGTGCCAGCAGCTTAGGGACAGCCGCCCGCACAGATACGCAGTATTTT. It is translated as CASSLGTAARTDTQYF.

This sequence joins TRBV4-3 and TRBJ1-1; 7 nucleotides align to TRBD1. Losses at the gene ends were 4 bases for V and 4 bases for J; bases not matched to a gene: 18. The CDR3 totals 18 residues. Germline CDR1 and CDR2: LGHNA and YSLEER. CDR3 region: CASSPVPLAVGTVTEAFF. CDR3 sequence (DNA): TGCGCCAGCAGCCCGGTTCCCTTGGCCGTTGGGACAGTCACTGAAGCTTTCTTT.

The V gene is TRBV5-5, the J gene TRBJ2-5; 9 bases are shared with TRBD1. The CDR3 is made up of 13 amino acids. Germline V gene sequence: CDR1 SGHKS, CDR2 YYEKEE (reference sequence). Trimming took 3 bases from V and 7 from J; bases not matched to a gene: 4. CDR3 sequence: CASSWDRESTQYF. DNA of the CDR3: TGTGCCAGCAGCTGGGACAGGGAGTCGACCCAGTACTTC.

The chain joins TRBV2 to TRBJ2-2; D could derive from TRBD1 or TRBD2 (5 bases each). V was shortened by 8 bases and J by 2 bases, with 15 bases between the two germline ends. The CDR3 covers 15 residues. Germline loops: CDR1 SNHLY, CDR2 FYNNEI. CDR3 in amino acids: CASGQGPTNTGELFF. The DNA of the CDR3 is TGTGCCAGCGGGCAGGGACCTACTAACACCGGGGAGCTGTTTTTT.

The CDR3 coding sequence is TGTGCCAGCCGGTATTTCCGGGATGAGCAGTTCTTC. It codes for CASRYFRDEQFF. The chain couples TRBV2 to TRBJ2-1; D not resolved. Germline CDR1 reads SNHLY; CDR2 reads FYNNEI. V was cut by 8 bases and J by 8 bases, with 13 bases left in between. CDR3 length: 12 amino acids.

V gene TRBV4-2 combines with J gene TRBJ2-1, with TRBD2 matching 13 bases. From germline, CDR1 is LGHNA and CDR2 YNFKEQ. The CDR3 is made up of 17 amino acids. V was clipped by 1 base and J by 5 bases; unmatched bases: 5. The CDR3 sequence is CASSQGRGTSGNNEQFF. For the CDR3, the DNA is TGTGCCAGCAGCCAAGGGCGAGGGACTAGCGGGAACAATGAGCAGTTCTTC.

The genes are TRBV9 and TRBJ2-2; 7 bases agree with TRBD1. V shed 4 bases, J shed 5 bases, and the junction held 11 bases outside the gene matches. The CDR3 sequence is 16 residues long. Germline V lookup: CDR1 SGDLS, CDR2 YYNGEE. For the CDR3, the DNA is TGTGCCAGCAGCTCCCGTGGGACAGCTACAACCGGGGAGCTGTTTTTT. Its protein product is CASSSRGTATTGELFF.

The chain is built from TRBV6-5 and TRBJ2-7; D is unclear. Germline CDR1 reads MNHEY; CDR2 reads SVGAGI. CDR3 length: 13 amino acids. V lost 6 bases and J 0 bases, leaving 9 bases between the germline ends. CDR3 amino acids: CASRAPSSYEQYF. As DNA, the CDR3 is TGTGCCAGCAGAGCTCCGAGCTCCTACGAGCAGTACTTC.

This clone has a single count. The chain links TRBV5-1 to TRBJ1-4; D remains unclear. The V end was cut by 3 bases, the J end by 7 bases, with 13 bases between. Germline assignment: CDR1 SGHRS and CDR2 YFSETQ. The CDR3 has 14 residues. CDR3 loop: CASSSRPDGEKLFF. The CDR3 region has the DNA TGCGCCAGCAGCTCCCGCCCGGATGGTGAAAAACTGTTTTTT.

This chain joins TRBV27 and TRBJ1-2; 7 positions match TRBD1. CDR1 is MNHEY and CDR2 is SMNVEV in the germline V gene (reference sequence). V shed 5 bases, J shed 1 base, and the junction held 4 bases outside the gene matches. The CDR3 is made up of 14 amino acids. The CDR3 sequence: CASSTGAINYGYTF. The CDR3 DNA reads as TGTGCCAGCAGTACAGGGGCCATTAACTATGGCTACACCTTC.

The chain couples TRBV7-3 to TRBJ2-7; TRBD2 matches at 8 bases. Germline CDR1 reads SGHTA; CDR2 reads FQGTGA. CDR3 length: 15 residues. Trimming at V came to 5 bases and at J to 3 bases, leaving 9 bases not matched to a gene. In DNA, the CDR3 is TGTGCCAGCAGCCTCGAACTAGCGGAGTGCTACGAGCAGTACGTC. It is translated as CASSLELAECYEQYV.

The V call is TRBV12-3 or TRBV12-4, the J call TRBJ1-1; D gene uncertain. V lost 6 bases and J lost 2, with 4 bases in between. This CDR3 has 11 residues. The CDR3 nucleotides are TGTGCCAGCAGCCGTAACACTGAAGCTTTCTTT. Amino acid sequence: CASSRNTEAFF.

The CDR3 loop is CASSLFSGGYGYTF. Written as DNA, the CDR3 is TGTGCCAGTAGTTTGTTCTCAGGGGGCTATGGCTACACCTTC. V is TRBV19 and J is TRBJ1-2, with 7 bases lining up with TRBD1. The ends lost 5 bases at V and 4 bases at J; junction bases unmatched: 7. The germline V gene encodes CDR1 LNHDA and CDR2 SQIVND (reference sequence). There are 14 residues in the CDR3.

This clone appeared a single time. V gene TRBV7-4 combines with J gene TRBJ1-2; 8 bases line up with TRBD1. This CDR3 contains 13 residues. The J segment lost 8 bases and the V segment lost 5 bases, leaving 7 bases of the junction unmatched. The V gene's germline CDR1 is SGHVT and CDR2 SQSDAQ. This CDR3 is CASSPRTGSGYTF. CDR3 in DNA: TGTGCCAGCAGCCCCAGGACAGGGTCGGGCTACACCTTC. Full variable domain (outside the CDR3, taken from reference TRBV7-4 and TRBJ1-2): GAGVSQSPRYKVAKRGRDVALRCDSISGHVTLYWYRQTLGQGSEVLTYSQSDAQRDKSGRPSGRFSAERPERSVSTLKIQRTEQGDSAVYLCASSPRTGSGYTFGSGTRLTVV.

This clone was observed a handful of times. The V and J genes are TRBV7-2 and TRBJ2-1, with TRBD2 as a possible D gene (7 bases). With 1 base removed from V and 10 bases from J, the gap between germline ends came to 17 bases. CDR1 is SGHTA, CDR2 FQGNSA, per germline. This CDR3 region has 15 residues. For the CDR3, the DNA is TGTGCCAGCAGCTTAGATCGGGGGGCCACCCGAGAGCAGTTCTTC. Protein: CASSLDRGATREQFF.

The gene calls are TRBV10-3 and TRBJ1-5; D remains unclear. Germline CDR1 and CDR2: ENHRY and SYGVKD. Trimming cost V 6 bases and J 4 bases, with 10 bases left between them. The CDR3 spans 13 residues. CDR3 coding DNA: TGTGCCATCAGCAGGACTGATAATCAGCCCCAGCATTTT. Its translation: CAISRTDNQPQHF.

V is TRBV5-1 and J is TRBJ2-1; D gene ambiguous. CDR3 length equals 14 residues. Germline values: CDR1 SGHRS, CDR2 YFSETQ. The V end lost 0 bases, the J end lost 6 bases, and 10 bases lay between the germline ends. The CDR3 nucleotides are TGCGCCAGCAGCTTGGGGACGGGCATCAATGAGCAGTTCTTC. Its translation: CASSLGTGINEQFF. Variable domain in full (rest from reference TRBV5-1 and TRBJ2-1): KAGVTQTPRYLIKTRGQQVTLSCSPISGHRSVSWYQQTPGQGLQFLFEYFSETQRNKGNFPGRFSGRQFSNSRSEMNVSTLELGDSALYLCASSLGTGINEQFFGPGTRLTVL.

The V call is TRBV6-6, the J call TRBJ1-2, with D tentatively TRBD1 (5 bases). The V gene lost 1 base and the J gene lost 3 bases, with 12 bases spanning the gap. Per the germline V gene, CDR1 is MNHNY and CDR2 is SVGAGI (reference sequence). The CDR3 has 15 amino acids. The CDR3 sequence is CASSYFGGGDYGYTF. In DNA, the CDR3 is TGTGCCAGCAGTTACTTTGGCGGGGGGGACTATGGCTACACCTTC.

The chain uses TRBV7-2 and TRBJ2-6; D assignment may be TRBD1 or TRBD2 (6 bases each). This CDR3 has 16 amino acids. Germline V gene data show CDR1 as SGHTA and CDR2 as FQGNSA. V shed 6 bases and J shed 3 bases, with 15 bases lying between them. CDR3 DNA: TGTGCCAGCAGAGAACAGGGAGGAAGTGGGGCCAACGTCCTGACTTTC. Its translation: CASREQGGSGANVLTF.